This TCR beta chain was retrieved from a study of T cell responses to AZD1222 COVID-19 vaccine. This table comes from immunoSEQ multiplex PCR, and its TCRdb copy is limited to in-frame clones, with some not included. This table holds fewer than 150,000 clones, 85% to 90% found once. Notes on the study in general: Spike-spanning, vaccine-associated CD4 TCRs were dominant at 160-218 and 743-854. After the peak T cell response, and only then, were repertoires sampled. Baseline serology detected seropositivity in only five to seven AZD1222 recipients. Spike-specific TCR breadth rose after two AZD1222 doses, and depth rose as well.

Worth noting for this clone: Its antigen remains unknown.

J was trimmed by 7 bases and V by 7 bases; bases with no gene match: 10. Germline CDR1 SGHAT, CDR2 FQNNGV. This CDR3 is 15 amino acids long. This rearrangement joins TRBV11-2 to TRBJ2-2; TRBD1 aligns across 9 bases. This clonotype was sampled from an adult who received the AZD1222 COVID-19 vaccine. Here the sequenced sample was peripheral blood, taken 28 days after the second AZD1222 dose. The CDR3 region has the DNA TGTGCCAGCAACCAGGGGGACAGGGATGGCGGGGAGCTGTTTTTT. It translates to CASNQGDRDGGELFF.